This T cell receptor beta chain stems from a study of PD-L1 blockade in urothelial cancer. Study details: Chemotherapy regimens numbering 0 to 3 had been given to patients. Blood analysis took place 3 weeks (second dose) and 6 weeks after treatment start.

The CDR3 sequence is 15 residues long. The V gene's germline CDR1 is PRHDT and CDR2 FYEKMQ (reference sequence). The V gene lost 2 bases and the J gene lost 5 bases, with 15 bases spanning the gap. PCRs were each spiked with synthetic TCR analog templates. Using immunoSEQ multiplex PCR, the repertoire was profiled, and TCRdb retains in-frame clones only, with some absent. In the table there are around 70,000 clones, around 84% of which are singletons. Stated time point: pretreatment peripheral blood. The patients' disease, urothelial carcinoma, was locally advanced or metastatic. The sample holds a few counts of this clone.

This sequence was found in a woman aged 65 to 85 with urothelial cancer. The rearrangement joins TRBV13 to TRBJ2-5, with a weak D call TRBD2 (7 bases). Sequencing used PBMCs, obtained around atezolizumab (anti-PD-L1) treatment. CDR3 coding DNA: TGTGCCAGCAGCTTAAAGGGCGGGGGCCGGGAGACCCAGTACTTC. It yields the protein CASSLKGGGRETQYF.